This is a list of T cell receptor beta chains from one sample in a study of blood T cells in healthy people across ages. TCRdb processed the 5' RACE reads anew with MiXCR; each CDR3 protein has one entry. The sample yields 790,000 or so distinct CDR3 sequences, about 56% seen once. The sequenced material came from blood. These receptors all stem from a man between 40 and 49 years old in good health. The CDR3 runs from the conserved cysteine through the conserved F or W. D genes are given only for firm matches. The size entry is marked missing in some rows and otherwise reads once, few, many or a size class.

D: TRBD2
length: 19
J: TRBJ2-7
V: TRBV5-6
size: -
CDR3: CASSLRGTSGDTVYNEQYF
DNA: TGTGCCAGCAGCTTGAGGGGGACTAGCGGGGATACAGTATACAATGAGCAGTACTTC

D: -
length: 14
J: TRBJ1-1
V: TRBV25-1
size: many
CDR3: CASSEKSRNTEAFF
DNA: TGTGCCAGCAGTGAGAAATCAAGGAACACTGAAGCTTTCTTT

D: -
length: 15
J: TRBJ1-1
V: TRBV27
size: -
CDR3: CASSLDLAGNTEAFF
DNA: TGTGCCAGCAGTTTAGACCTAGCCGGCAACACTGAAGCTTTCTTT

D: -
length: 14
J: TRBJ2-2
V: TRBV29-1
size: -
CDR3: CSAKGKLNTGELFF
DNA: TGCAGCGCTAAGGGGAAGTTGAACACCGGGGAGCTGTTTTTT

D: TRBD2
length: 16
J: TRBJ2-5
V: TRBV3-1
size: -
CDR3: CASSQPRALAGETQYF
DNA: TGTGCCAGCAGCCAACCCCGGGCCCTAGCGGGTGAGACCCAGTACTTC

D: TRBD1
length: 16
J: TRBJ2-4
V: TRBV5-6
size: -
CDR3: CASSLGVQGAKNIQYF
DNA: TGTGCCAGCAGCTTGGGAGTACAGGGGGCCAAAAACATTCAGTACTTC

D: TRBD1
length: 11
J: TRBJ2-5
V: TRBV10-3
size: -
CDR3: CAIGQEETQYF
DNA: TGTGCCATAGGACAGGAAGAGACCCAGTACTTC

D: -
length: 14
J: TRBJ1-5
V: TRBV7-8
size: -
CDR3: CASSLTGASQPQHF
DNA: TGTGCCAGCAGCTTAACGGGGGCAAGCCAGCCCCAGCATTTT

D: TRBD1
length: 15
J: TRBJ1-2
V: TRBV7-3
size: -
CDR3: CASSLAPDRGRAYTF
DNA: TGTGCCAGCAGCTTAGCCCCCGACAGGGGGCGAGCCTACACCTTC

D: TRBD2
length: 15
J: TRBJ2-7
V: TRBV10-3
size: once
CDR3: CAITRTSGLKYEQYF
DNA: TGTGCCATCACCCGGACTAGCGGACTGAAATACGAGCAGTACTTC

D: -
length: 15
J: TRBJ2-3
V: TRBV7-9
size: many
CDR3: CASSAREIRTDTQYF
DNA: TGTGCCAGCAGCGCCAGGGAGATACGCACAGATACGCAGTATTTT

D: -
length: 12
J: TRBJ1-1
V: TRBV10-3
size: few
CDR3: CAIWAPREEAFF
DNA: TGTGCCATCTGGGCACCTCGGGAGGAAGCTTTCTTT

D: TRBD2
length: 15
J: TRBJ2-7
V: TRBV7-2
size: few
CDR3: CASSSSSGGYYEQYF
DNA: TGTGCCAGCAGCTCTTCTAGCGGGGGTTACTACGAGCAGTACTTC

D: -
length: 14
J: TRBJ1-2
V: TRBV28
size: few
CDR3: CASSPHTAGYGYTF
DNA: TGTGCCAGCAGCCCTCATACAGCAGGCTATGGCTACACCTTC

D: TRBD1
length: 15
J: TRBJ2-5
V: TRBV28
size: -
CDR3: CASSSGQGVWETQYF
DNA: TGTGCCAGCAGTTCCGGACAGGGGGTGTGGGAGACCCAGTACTTC

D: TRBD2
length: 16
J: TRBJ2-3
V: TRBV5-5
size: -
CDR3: CASSLAASGDTDTQYF
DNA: TGTGCCAGCAGCTTGGCCGCTAGCGGGGACACAGATACGCAGTATTTT

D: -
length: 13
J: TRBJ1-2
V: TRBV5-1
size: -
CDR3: CASSLYQNYGYTF
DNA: TGCGCCAGCAGCTTGTACCAAAACTATGGCTACACCTTC

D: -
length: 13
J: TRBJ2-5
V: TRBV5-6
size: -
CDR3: CASSSEVQETQYF
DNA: TGTGCCAGCAGCTCCGAAGTACAAGAGACCCAGTACTTC

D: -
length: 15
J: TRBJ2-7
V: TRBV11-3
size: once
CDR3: CASSPGGLSSYEQYF
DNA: TGTGCCAGCAGCCCCGGAGGGTTGAGCTCCTACGAGCAGTACTTC

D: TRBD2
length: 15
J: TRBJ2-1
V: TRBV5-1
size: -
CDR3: CASSPLRGGINEQFF
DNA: TGCGCCAGCAGCCCCCTGCGGGGGGGCATCAATGAGCAGTTCTTC

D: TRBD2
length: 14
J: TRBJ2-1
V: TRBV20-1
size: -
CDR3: CSASITSGTNEQFF
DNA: TGCAGTGCTAGTATCACTAGCGGAACCAATGAGCAGTTCTTC

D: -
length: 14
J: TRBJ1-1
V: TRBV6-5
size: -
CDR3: CASRDSPDNTEAFF
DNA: TGTGCCAGCAGGGATTCCCCGGACAACACTGAAGCTTTCTTT

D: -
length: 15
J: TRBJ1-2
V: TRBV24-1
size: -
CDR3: CATSDKDLGVYGYTF
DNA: TGTGCCACCAGTGATAAGGACCTCGGGGTCTATGGCTACACCTTC

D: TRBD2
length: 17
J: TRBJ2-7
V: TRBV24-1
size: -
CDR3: CATSDKPGLAGEYEQYF
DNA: TGTGCCACCAGTGACAAGCCGGGACTAGCGGGAGAATACGAGCAGTACTTC

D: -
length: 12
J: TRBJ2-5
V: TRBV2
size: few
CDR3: CASRQVGETQYF
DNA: TGTGCCAGCCGACAAGTCGGAGAGACCCAGTACTTC

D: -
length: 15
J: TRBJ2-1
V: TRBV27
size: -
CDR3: CASSSDLGSYNEQFF
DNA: TGTGCCAGCAGTTCCGACCTTGGCTCCTACAATGAGCAGTTCTTC

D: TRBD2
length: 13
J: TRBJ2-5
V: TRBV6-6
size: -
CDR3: CASTGGARETQYF
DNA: TGTGCCAGCACGGGGGGGGCGCGGGAGACCCAGTACTTC

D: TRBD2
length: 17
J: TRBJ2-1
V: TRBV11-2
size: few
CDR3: CASSVRTGTSGSGEQFF
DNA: TGTGCCAGCAGCGTACGTACCGGGACTAGCGGGAGTGGTGAGCAGTTCTTC

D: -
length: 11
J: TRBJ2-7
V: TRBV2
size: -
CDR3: CATRGSYEQYF
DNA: TGTGCCACCAGAGGCTCCTACGAGCAGTACTTC

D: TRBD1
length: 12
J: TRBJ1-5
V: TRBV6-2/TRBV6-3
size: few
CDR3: CASSKDRVLQHF
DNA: TGTGCCAGCAGTAAGGACAGGGTGCTCCAGCATTTT

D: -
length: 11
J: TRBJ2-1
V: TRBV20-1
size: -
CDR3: CSASRDNEQFF
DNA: TGCAGTGCCTCGAGGGACAATGAGCAGTTCTTC

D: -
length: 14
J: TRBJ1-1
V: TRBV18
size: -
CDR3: CASSPAGGSTEAFF
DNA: TGTGCCAGCTCACCCGCCGGGGGTAGCACTGAAGCTTTCTTT

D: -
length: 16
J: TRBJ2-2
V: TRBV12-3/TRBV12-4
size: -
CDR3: CASSPHSTANTGELFF
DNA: TGTGCCAGCAGTCCACATTCGACAGCGAACACCGGGGAGCTGTTTTTT

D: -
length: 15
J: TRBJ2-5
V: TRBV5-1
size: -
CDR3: CASSLAGAGEETQYF
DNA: TGCGCCAGCAGCTTGGCCGGGGCAGGGGAAGAGACCCAGTACTTC

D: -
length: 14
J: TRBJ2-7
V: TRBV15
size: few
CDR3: CATSRAGTIDEQYF
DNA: TGTGCCACCAGCAGAGCCGGGACAATTGACGAGCAGTACTTC

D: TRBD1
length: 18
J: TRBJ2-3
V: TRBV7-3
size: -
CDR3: CASSFRARDRGHVDTQYF
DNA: TGTGCCAGCAGCTTCCGAGCGCGCGACAGGGGGCATGTAGATACGCAGTATTTT

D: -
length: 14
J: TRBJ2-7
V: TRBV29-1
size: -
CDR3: CSVQEVSPSYEQYF
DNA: TGCAGCGTTCAGGAGGTCTCCCCCTCCTACGAGCAGTACTTC

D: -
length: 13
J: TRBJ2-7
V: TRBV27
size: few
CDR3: CASSFSAGSEQYF
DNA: TGTGCCAGCAGTTTCTCCGCGGGGAGCGAGCAGTACTTC

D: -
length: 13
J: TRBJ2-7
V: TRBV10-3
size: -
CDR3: CAISDFSYNEQYF
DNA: TGTGCCATCAGTGATTTCTCCTACAATGAGCAGTACTTC

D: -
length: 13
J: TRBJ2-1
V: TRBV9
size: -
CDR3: CASSVVMGSEQFF
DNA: TGTGCCAGCAGCGTAGTAATGGGTAGTGAGCAGTTCTTC

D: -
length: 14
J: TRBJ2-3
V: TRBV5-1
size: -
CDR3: CASSAGVGADTQYF
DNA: TGCGCCAGCAGCGCCGGGGTGGGGGCAGATACGCAGTATTTT

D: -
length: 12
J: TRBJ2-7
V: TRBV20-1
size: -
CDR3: CSARDAGVTQYF
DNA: TGCAGTGCTAGAGATGCCGGGGTAACCCAGTACTTC

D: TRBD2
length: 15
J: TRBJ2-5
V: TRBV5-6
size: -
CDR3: CASSLGDSGKETQYF
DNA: TGTGCCAGCAGCCTGGGCGACAGCGGGAAAGAGACCCAGTACTTC

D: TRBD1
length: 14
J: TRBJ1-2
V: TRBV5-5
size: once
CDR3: CASSYQGDWDGYTF
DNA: TGTGCCAGCAGTTACCAGGGGGACTGGGATGGCTACACCTTC

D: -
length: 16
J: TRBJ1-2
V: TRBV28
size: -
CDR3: CASSLLGNRGERSYTF
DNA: TGTGCCAGCAGTTTATTGGGAAACCGGGGGGAGCGGAGCTACACCTTC